This TCR beta chain originates from a study of early T cells in non-severe SARS-CoV-2 infection. Each CDR3 protein gets one entry after TCRdb re-called the 5' RACE reads with MiXCR. This table holds over 60,000 distinct CDR3 sequences, around 12% found once. This clonotype was recorded at least ten times. Germline V gene sequence: CDR1 SGDLS, CDR2 YYNGEE. This CDR3 has 15 residues. Trimming removed 0 bases at V and 4 bases at J, with 10 bases between. This chain links TRBV9 with TRBJ1-4, with D perhaps TRBD1 (5 bases). This TCR was recovered from an adult who was a healthcare worker with PCR-confirmed SARS-CoV-2 infection or an uninfected control (not recorded which). The sample was whole blood, taken at baseline. The CDR3 region has the DNA TGTGCCAGCAGCGTAGTCCACGGGGGTAATGAAAAACTGTTTTTT. This translates into CASSVVHGGNEKLFF.